This TCR beta chain was recorded in a study of regulatory T cells in long-lasting Graves disease. Construction of TCR beta libraries relied on iRepertoire HTBI primers and on Arm-PCR targeting CDR3 regions. One entry per CDR3 protein results from TCRdb running MiXCR on the multiplex PCR reads. Of some 330,000 distinct CDR3 sequences in the sample, roughly 12% were seen once. This clonotype has a count of ten or more. Documented time point: newly diagnosed GD, antithyroid drugs for less than 3 months. The TCR library was prepared using RNA isolated from PBMCs. EDTA tubes collected roughly 10 milliliters of peripheral blood. Trimming removed 3 bases from V and 3 bases from J, with 5 bases in between. Germline V CDR1 and CDR2: MDHEN, SYDVKM. The CDR3 sequence is 12 residues long. These same records also appear under a second study, on T cells in Graves' hyperthyroidism and ophthalmopathy.

The sequenced sample was peripheral blood mononuclear cells (PBMCs), obtained at new diagnosis, from a patient treated with antithyroid drugs. V and J are TRBV28 and TRBJ2-5, with no clear D. This sequence originates from a woman under 30 with Graves disease. For the CDR3, the DNA is TGTGCCAGCAGTTTCAGTAAAGAGACCCAGTACTTC. This sequence encodes CASSFSKETQYF.